The present TCR beta chain was sequenced within a study of circulating and synovial CD4+ cells in juvenile arthritis (dated by TCRdb to the mid-2010s). Describing the broader study: Within each patient, the TCRbeta CDR3 repertoires of synovial CD4 T cells, bulk blood CD4 T cells and circulating HLA-DR+ CD4 T cells were compared. Repertoire sequencing was performed with the aim of confirming enrichment of synovial clonotypes in a circulating synovial-like CD4 T cell subset. The study at large found these results: Because overlap with synovium rose as sequencing depth increased, the measured fractions of shared clonotypes likely underestimated the overlap of the full repertoire. Synovial and circulating pathogenic-like lymphocyte repertoires were less diverse than bulk blood CD4 repertoires, and some CPL samples were as oligoclonal as synovium. Because T cell genome counts in CPL samples and bulk blood CD4 samples differed by at least an order of magnitude, sample-size effects were addressed. Circulating pathogenic-like lymphocytes clustered together with synovial T cells and shared a substantially larger fraction of CDR3 sequences with synovium than bulk blood did. No difference between circulating pathogenic-like lymphocytes and bulk blood T cells was detected by traditional Vbeta family usage analysis.

CDR1 and CDR2, looked up from the germline V gene, are SNHLY and FYNNEI. At the junction V is shortened by 8 bases and J by 2 bases, with 16 bases in between. The CDR3, from cysteine to phenylalanine, totals 15 residues. Left in the record is the CDR3 DNA by itself, 45 bases read in frame from the first base. Libraries were built with the immunoSEQ multiplex PCR assay. An external provider performed TCRbeta CDR3 sequencing as a commercial service. Concerning the study's data processing: Productive nucleotide sequences and amino acid sequences obtained through in silico translation were used in the analyses. Diversity was quantified by Renyi entropy over a range of alpha values, with sample size equalised by taking the median of 200 repeated subsamples. Pairwise repertoire distance was calculated as one minus the Chao-modified Jaccard index, correcting for under-sampling, and used for clustering. Frequency-weighted overlap with synovial clonotypes was calculated over 200 sample sizes with 200 draws without replacement at each size, and the overlap was reported at the size of the smaller sample. The source is immuneACCESS, and TCRdb retained only in-frame sequences with V and J called. Part of the clones is not carried over; for the studies checked, unresolved V genes explain less than half of this, and the remainder is unexplained. The V and J calls and clone size are taken from that table; D and trimming were inferred from the DNA. For this sample there are approximately 4,000 clones; 83% appear just once. The ten largest clones add up to 4.6% of the sample.

The sequenced samples were obtained from patients with active juvenile idiopathic arthritis. Right after thawing, the cells went straight into sorting, and Live/Dead Fixable Near-IR Stain was used to exclude dead cells. On this clone: The antigen it binds to is not known. No base qualities exist here, and no much larger clone lies one base off it.

Here the chain combines TRBV2 and TRBJ1-5, with no D gene named confidently. This sequence originates from a human donor with juvenile idiopathic arthritis. What was sequenced was CD4+ T cells from synovial fluid. CDR3 protein: CASLGWGGGNQPQHF. The DNA sequence follows: TGTGCCAGCCTAGGGTGGGGAGGAGGCAATCAGCCCCAGCATTTT.